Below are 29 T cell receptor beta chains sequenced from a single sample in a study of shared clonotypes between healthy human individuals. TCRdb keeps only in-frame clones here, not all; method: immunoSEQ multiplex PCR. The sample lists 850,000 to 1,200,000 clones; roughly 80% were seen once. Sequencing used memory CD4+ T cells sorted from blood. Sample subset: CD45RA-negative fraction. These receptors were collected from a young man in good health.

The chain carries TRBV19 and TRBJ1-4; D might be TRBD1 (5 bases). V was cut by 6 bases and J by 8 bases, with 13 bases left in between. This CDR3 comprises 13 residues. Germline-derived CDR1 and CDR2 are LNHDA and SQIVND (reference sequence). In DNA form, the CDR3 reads TGTGCCAGTAGAGACAGATTTCAAGAAAAACTGTTTTTT. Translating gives CASRDRFQEKLFF.

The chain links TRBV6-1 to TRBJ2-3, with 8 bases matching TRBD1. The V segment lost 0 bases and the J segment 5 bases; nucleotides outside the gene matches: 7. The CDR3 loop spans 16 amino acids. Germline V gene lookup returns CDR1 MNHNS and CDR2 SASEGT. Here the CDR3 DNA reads TGTGCCAGCAGTGAAGCTTCGGGACAGGAAGGAGATACGCAGTATTTT. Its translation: CASSEASGQEGDTQYF.

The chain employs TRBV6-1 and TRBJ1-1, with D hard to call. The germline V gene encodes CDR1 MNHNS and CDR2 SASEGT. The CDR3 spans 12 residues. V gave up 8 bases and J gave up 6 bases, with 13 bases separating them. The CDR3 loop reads CASRAAEAEAFF. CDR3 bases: TGTGCCAGCCGGGCCGCTGAAGCTGAAGCTTTCTTT.

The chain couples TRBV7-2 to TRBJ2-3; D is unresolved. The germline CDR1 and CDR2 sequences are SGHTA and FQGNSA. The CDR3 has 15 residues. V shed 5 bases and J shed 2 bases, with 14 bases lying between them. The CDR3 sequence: CASSLAPNPTDTQYF. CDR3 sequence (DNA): TGTGCCAGCAGCCTCGCCCCCAACCCCACAGATACGCAGTATTTT.

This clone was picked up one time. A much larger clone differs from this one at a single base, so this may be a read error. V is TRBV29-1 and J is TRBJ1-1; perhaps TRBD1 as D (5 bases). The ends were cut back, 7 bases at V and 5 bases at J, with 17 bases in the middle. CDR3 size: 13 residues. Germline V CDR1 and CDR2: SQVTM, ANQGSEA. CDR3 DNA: TGCAGCGCTTTACAAGGGGATCGGACTGAAGCTTTCTTT. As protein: CSALQGDRTEAFF. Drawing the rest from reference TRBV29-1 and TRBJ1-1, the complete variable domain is SAVISQKPSRDICQRGTSLTIQCQVDSQVTMMFWYRQQPGQSLTLIATANQGSEATYESGFVIDKFPISRPNLTFSTLTVSNMSPEDSSIYLCSALQGDRTEAFFGQGTRLTVV.

The CDR3 loop is CASSIEGAQLGRNEQYF. The CDR3 DNA reads TGTGCCAGTAGTATAGAAGGGGCCCAGCTGGGTAGGAACGAGCAGTACTTC. The genes are TRBV19 and TRBJ2-7; TRBD1 might be the D (5 bases). Looked up from germline, CDR1 is LNHDA and CDR2 is SQIVND (reference sequence). This CDR3 is 17 amino acids long. V lost 0 bases and J lost 5, with 20 bases in between. Full variable domain (rest looked up from reference TRBV19 and TRBJ2-7): DGGITQSPKYLFRKEGQNVTLSCEQNLNHDAMYWYRQDPGQGLRLIYYSQIVNDFQKGDIAEGYSVSREKKESFPLTVTSAQKNPTAFYLCASSIEGAQLGRNEQYFGPGTRLTVT.

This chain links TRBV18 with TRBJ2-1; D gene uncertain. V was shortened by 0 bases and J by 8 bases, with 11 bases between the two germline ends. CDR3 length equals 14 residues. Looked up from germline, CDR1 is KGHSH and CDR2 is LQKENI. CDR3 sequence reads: CASSPPAPPDEQFF. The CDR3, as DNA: TGTGCCAGCTCACCACCGGCCCCCCCGGATGAGCAGTTCTTC.

The CDR3 loop is CASSGLAYNEQFF. The CDR3 region has the DNA TGTGCCAGCAGTGGGCTAGCCTACAATGAGCAGTTCTTC. The chain carries TRBV9 and TRBJ2-1; D is ambiguous. V lost 5 bases and J 2 bases, leaving 8 bases between the germline ends. The CDR3 length is 13 residues. Germline lookup yields CDR1 SGDLS and CDR2 YYNGEE. Full variable domain (missing parts from reference TRBV9 and TRBJ2-1): DSGVTQTPKHLITATGQRVTLRCSPRSGDLSVYWYQQSLDQGLQFLIQYYNGEERAKGNILERFSAQQFPDLHSELNLSSLELGDSALYFCASSGLAYNEQFFGPGTRLTVL.

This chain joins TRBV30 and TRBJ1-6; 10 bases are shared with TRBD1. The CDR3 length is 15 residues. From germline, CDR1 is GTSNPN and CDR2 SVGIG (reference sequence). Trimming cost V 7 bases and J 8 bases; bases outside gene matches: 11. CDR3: CASGQGQGFYSPLHF. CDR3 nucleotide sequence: TGTGCCTCGGGACAGGGACAGGGGTTTTATTCACCCCTCCACTTT. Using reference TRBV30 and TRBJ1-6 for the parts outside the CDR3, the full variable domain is SQTIHQWPATLVQPVGSPLSLECTVEGTSNPNLYWYRQAAGRGLQLLFYSVGIGQISSEVPQNLSASRPQDRQFILSSKKLLLSDSGFYLCASGQGQGFYSPLHFGNGTRLTVT.

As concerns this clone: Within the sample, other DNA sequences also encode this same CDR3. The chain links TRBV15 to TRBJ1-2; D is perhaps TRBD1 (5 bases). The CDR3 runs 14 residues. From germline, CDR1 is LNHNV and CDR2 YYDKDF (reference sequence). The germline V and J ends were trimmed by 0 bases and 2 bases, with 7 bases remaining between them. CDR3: CATSRDRGNYGYTF. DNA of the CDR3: TGTGCCACCAGCAGAGATCGGGGGAACTATGGCTACACCTTC. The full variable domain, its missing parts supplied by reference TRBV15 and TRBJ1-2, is DAMVIQNPRYQVTQFGKPVTLSCSQTLNHNVMYWYQQKSSQAPKLLFHYYDKDFNNEADTPDNFQSRRPNTSFCFLDIRSPGLGDTAMYLCATSRDRGNYGYTFGSGTRLTVV.

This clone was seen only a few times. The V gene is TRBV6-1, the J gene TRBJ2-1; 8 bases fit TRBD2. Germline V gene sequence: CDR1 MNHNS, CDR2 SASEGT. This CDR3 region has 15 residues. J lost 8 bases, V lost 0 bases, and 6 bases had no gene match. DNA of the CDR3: TGTGCCAGCAGTGAAGCCCAGCGGGAGTTTCATGAGCAGTTCTTC. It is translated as CASSEAQREFHEQFF.

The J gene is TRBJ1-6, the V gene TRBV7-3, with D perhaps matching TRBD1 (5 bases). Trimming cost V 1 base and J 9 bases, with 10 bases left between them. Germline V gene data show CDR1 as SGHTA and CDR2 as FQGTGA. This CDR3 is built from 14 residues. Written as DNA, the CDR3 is TGTGCCAGCAGCTTAAACCAGGGCCGTTCACCCCTCCACTTT. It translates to CASSLNQGRSPLHF.

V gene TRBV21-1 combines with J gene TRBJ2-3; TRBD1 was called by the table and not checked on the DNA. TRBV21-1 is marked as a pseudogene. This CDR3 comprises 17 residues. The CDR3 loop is CASSTRTGGLSTDTQYF. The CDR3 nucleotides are TGTGCCAGCAGCACAAGGACAGGGGGTCTTAGCACAGATACGCAGTATTTT.

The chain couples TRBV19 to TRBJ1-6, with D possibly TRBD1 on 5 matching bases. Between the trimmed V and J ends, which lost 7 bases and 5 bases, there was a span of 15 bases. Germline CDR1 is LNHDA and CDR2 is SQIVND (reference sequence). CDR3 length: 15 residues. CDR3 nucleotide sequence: TGTGCCAGTACCCCGAGGGACGGGAATAATTCACCCCTCCACTTT. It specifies CASTPRDGNNSPLHF. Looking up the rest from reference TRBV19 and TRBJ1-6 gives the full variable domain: DGGITQSPKYLFRKEGQNVTLSCEQNLNHDAMYWYRQDPGQGLRLIYYSQIVNDFQKGDIAEGYSVSREKKESFPLTVTSAQKNPTAFYLCASTPRDGNNSPLHFGNGTRLTVT.

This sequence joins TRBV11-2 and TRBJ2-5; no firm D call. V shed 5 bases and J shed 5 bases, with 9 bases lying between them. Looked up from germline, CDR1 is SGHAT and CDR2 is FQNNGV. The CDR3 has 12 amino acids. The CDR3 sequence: CASSTGSETQYF. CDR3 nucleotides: TGTGCCAGCAGCACCGGCAGCGAGACCCAGTACTTC. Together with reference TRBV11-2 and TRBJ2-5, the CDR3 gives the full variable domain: EAGVAQSPRYKIIEKRQSVAFWCNPISGHATLYWYQQILGQGPKLLIQFQNNGVVDDSQLPKDRFSAERLKGVDSTLKIQPAKLEDSAVYLCASSTGSETQYFGPGTRLLVL.

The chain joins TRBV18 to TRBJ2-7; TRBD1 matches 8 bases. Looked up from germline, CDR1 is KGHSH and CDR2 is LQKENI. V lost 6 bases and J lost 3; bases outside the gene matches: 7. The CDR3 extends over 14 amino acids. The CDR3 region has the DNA TGTGCCAGCTCGCCTCCTACAGGGGGCTACGAGCAGTACTTC. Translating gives CASSPPTGGYEQYF. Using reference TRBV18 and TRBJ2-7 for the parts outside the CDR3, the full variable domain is NAGVMQNPRHLVRRRGQEARLRCSPMKGHSHVYWYRQLPEEGLKFMVYLQKENIIDESGMPKERFSAEFPKEGPSILRIQQVVRGDSAAYFCASSPPTGGYEQYFGPGTRLTVT.

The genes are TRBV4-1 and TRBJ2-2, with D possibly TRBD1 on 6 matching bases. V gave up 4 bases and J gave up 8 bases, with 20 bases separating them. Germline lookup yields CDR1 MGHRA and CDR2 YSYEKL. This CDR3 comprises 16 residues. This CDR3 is CASSRTQDSSRGELFF. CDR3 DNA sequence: TGCGCCAGCAGCCGTACACAGGACAGCTCGAGAGGGGAGCTGTTTTTT.

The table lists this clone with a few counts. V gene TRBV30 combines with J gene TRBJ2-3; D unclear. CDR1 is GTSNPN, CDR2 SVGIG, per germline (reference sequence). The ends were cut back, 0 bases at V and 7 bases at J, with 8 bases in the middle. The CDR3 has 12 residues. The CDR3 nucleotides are TGTGCCTGGAGTGTAATGGAAAATACGCAGTATTTT. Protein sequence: CAWSVMENTQYF.

The CDR3 reads CASSLAMQTEKYF. CDR3 nucleotides: TGTGCCAGCAGCTTAGCGATGCAAACAGAGAAGTACTTC. The rearrangement joins TRBV7-2 to TRBJ2-5; no clear D. Germline V gives CDR1 SGHTA, CDR2 FQGNSA. V was shortened by 0 bases and J by 12 bases, with 14 bases between the two germline ends. This CDR3 region has 13 residues.

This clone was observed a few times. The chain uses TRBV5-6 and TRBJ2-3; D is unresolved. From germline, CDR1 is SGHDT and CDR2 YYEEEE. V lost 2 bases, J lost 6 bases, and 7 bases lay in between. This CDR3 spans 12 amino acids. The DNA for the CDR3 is TGTGCCAGCAGCTTAGGTTGGGATACGCAGTATTTT. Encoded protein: CASSLGWDTQYF. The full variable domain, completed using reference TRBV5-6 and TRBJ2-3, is DAGVTQSPTHLIKTRGQQVTLRCSPKSGHDTVSWYQQALGQGPQFIFQYYEEEERQRGNFPDRFSGHQFPNYSSELNVNALLLGDSALYLCASSLGWDTQYFGPGTRLTVL.

This CDR3 is CASSWTGQGNGPLHF. In DNA form, the CDR3 reads TGTGCCAGCAGCTGGACGGGACAGGGAAATGGGCCCCTCCACTTT. V usage is TRBV5-4 and J usage is TRBJ1-6; TRBD1 matches 9 bases. V trimming: 3 bases; J trimming: 13 bases; junction bases outside the gene matches: 11. Germline CDR1 SGHNT, CDR2 YYREEE (reference sequence). The CDR3 has 15 residues. Using reference TRBV5-4 and TRBJ1-6 for the parts outside the CDR3, the full variable domain is ETGVTQSPTHLIKTRGQQVTLRCSSQSGHNTVSWYQQALGQGPQFIFQYYREEENGRGNFPPRFSGLQFPNYSSELNVNALELDDSALYLCASSWTGQGNGPLHFGNGTRLTVT.

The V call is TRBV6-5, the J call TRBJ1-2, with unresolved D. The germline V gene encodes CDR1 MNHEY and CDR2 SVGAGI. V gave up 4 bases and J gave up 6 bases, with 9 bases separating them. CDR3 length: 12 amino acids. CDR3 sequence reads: CASSSRSDGYTF. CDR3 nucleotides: TGTGCCAGCAGTTCCCGGTCCGATGGCTACACCTTC.

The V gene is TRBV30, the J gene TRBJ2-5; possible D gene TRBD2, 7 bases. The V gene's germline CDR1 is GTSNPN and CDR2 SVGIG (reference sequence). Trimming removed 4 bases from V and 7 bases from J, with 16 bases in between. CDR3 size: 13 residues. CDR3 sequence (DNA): TGTGCCTGGACGGACAGAGGGGGGGGGACCCAGTACTTC. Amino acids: CAWTDRGGGTQYF. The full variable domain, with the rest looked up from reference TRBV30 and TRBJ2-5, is SQTIHQWPATLVQPVGSPLSLECTVEGTSNPNLYWYRQAAGRGLQLLFYSVGIGQISSEVPQNLSASRPQDRQFILSSKKLLLSDSGFYLCAWTDRGGGTQYFGPGTRLLVL.

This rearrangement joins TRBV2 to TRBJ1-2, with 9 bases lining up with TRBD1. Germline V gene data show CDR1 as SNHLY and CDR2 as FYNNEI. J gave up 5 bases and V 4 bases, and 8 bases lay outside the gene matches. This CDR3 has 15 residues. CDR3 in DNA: TGTGCCAGCAGTGTGGGACAGGGATCGGGATATGGCTACACCTTC. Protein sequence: CASSVGQGSGYGYTF.

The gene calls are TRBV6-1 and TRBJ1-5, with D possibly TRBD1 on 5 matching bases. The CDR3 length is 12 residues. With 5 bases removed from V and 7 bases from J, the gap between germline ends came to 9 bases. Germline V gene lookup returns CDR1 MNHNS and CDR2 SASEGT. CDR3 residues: CASSKGTQPQHF. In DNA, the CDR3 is TGTGCCAGCAGTAAGGGGACCCAGCCCCAGCATTTT.

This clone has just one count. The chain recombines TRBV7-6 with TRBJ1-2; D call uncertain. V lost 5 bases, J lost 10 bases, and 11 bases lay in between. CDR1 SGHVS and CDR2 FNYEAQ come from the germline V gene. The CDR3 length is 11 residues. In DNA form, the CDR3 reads TGTGCCAGCAGCCTGGGGAAGCTCTACACCTTC. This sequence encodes CASSLGKLYTF.

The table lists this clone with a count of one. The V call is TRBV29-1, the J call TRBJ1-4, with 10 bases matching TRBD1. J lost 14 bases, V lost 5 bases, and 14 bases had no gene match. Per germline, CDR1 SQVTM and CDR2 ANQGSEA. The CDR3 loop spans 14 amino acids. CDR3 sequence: CSVLDRGRPKGLFF. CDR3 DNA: TGCAGCGTTCTTGACAGGGGGCGCCCCAAAGGGCTGTTTTTT.

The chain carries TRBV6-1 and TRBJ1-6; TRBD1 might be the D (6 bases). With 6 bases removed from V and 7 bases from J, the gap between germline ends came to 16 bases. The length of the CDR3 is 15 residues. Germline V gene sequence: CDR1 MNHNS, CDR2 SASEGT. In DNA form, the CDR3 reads TGTGCCAGCAGGGACCGGGTTCAGGGGAATTCACCCCTCCACTTT. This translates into CASRDRVQGNSPLHF.

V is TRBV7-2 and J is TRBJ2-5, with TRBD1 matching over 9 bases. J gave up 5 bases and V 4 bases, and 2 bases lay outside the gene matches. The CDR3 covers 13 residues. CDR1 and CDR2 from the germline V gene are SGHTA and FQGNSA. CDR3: CASSWTGVETQYF. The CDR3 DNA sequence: TGTGCCAGCAGCTGGACAGGGGTCGAGACCCAGTACTTC.